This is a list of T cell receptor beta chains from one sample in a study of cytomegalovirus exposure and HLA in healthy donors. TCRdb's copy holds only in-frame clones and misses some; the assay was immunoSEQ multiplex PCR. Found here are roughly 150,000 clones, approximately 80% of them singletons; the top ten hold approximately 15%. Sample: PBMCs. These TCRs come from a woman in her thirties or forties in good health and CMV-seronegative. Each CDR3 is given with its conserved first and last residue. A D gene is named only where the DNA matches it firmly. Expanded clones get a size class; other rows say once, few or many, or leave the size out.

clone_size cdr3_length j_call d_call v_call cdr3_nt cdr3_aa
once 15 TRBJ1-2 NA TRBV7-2 TGTGCCAGCAGCTCCCGGCAGGGGCAGAACTATGGCTACACCTTC CASSSRQGQNYGYTF
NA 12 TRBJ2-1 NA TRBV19 TGTGCCAGTAGGACTGGCTACAATGAGCAGTTCTTC CASRTGYNEQFF
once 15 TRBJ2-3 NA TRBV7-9 TGTTCCAGCCTTCGTAGCGCGAATCTGCCAGATACGCAGTATTTT CSSLRSANLPDTQYF
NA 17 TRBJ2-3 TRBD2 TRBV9 TGTGCCAGCAGCTCCCTGGGGTTAGCGGGGGAAGCAGATACGCAGTATTTT CASSSLGLAGEADTQYF
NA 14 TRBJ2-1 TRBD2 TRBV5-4 TGTGCCACCAAGAGGGCGGGGGGGCAACTTGAGCAGTTCTTC CATKRAGGQLEQFF
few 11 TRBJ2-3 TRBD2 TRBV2 TGTGCCAGCCTGACTAGCAGCAGACAGTATTTT CASLTSSRQYF
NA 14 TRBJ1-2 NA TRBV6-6 TGTGCCGTCTCGCCAGGTACCGCTAACTATGGCTACACCTTC CAVSPGTANYGYTF
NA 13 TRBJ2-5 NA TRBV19 TGTGCCAGTACCGGTCCCAACTGGGAGACCCAGTACTTC CASTGPNWETQYF
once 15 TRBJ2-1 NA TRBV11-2 TGTGCCAGCAGCTCCCTATCGCTAGCGACCGATGAGCAGTTCTTC CASSSLSLATDEQFF
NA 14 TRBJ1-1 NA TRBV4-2 TGTGCCAGCAGCCAAGAAGCCGGGGGCACTGAAGCTTTCTTT CASSQEAGGTEAFF
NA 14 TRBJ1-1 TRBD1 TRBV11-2 TGTGCCAGCAGGTCACCAGGGGGAGGCACTGAAGCTTTCTTT CASRSPGGGTEAFF
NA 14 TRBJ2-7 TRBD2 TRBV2 TGTGCCATATCTAGCGGGGGGTCTACCTACGAGCAGTACTTC CAISSGGSTYEQYF
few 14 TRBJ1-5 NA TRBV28 TGTGCCAGCAACCCCTCCGGGTTAAATCAGCCCCAGCATTTT CASNPSGLNQPQHF
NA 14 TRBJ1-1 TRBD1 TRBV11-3 TGTGCCAGCAGCCAGGGGGGCGTGAACACTGAAGCTTTCTTT CASSQGGVNTEAFF
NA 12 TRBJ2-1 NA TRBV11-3 TGTGCCAGCAGCCCTCAAGAGGATGAGCAGTTCTTC CASSPQEDEQFF
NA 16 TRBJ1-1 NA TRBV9 TGTGCCAGCAGCGTAGGGGGGGTCGGCTCCTACACTGAAGCTTTCTTT CASSVGGVGSYTEAFF
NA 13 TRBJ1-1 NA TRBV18 TGTGCCAGCTCACCAGTCAGGGAAGGTGAAGCTTTCTTT CASSPVREGEAFF
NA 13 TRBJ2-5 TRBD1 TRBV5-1 TGCGCCAGCAGCCGGGACAGGGCGGAGACCCAGTACTTC CASSRDRAETQYF
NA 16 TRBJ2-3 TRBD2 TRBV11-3 TGTGCCAGCAGCTTAGTCGCGGGGGGGAGGACAGATACGCAGTATTTT CASSLVAGGRTDTQYF
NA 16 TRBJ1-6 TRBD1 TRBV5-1 TGCGCCAGCAGCTACGCACAGGGGGCCTATAATTCACCCCTCCACTTT CASSYAQGAYNSPLHF
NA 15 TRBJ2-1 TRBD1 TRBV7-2 TGTGCCAGCACCGAACGGACAGGGGGCATAAATGAGCAGTTCTTC CASTERTGGINEQFF
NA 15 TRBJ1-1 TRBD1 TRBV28 TGTGCCAGCAGTCCAACAGGGGGCTGGGGCACTGAAGCTTTCTTT CASSPTGGWGTEAFF
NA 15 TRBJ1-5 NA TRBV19 TGTGCCAGTAGTGGGGGCCGCGAGGGCAATCAGCCCCAGCATTTT CASSGGREGNQPQHF
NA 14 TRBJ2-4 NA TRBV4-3 TGCGCCAGCAGTCAAAGGACAGGGAGGGACATTCAGTACTTC CASSQRTGRDIQYF
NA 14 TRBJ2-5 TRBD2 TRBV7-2 TGTGCCAGCAGCTACGACCTAGCGGGGGCGACCCAGTACTTC CASSYDLAGATQYF
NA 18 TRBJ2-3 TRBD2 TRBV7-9 TGTGCCAGCAGCGAGTGGAAAGGGACTAGCGGGCTTACAGATACGCAGTATTTT CASSEWKGTSGLTDTQYF
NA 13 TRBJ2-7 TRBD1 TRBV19 TGTGCCAGTAGGGGGGCAGGGGGCTACGAGCAGTACTTC CASRGAGGYEQYF
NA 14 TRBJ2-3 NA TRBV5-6 TGTGCCAGCAGCATCGGACTAAGCACAGATACGCAGTATTTT CASSIGLSTDTQYF
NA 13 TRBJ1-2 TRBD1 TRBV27 TGTGCCAGCAGTTTAGGGACAGCCTATGGCTACACCTTC CASSLGTAYGYTF
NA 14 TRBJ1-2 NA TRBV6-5 TGTGCCAGCAGTTACACAGCCAATAACTATGGCTACACCTTC CASSYTANNYGYTF
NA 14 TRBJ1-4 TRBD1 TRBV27 TGTGCCAGCAGTCCGTACAGGGGAAAAGAGAAACTGTTTTTT CASSPYRGKEKLFF